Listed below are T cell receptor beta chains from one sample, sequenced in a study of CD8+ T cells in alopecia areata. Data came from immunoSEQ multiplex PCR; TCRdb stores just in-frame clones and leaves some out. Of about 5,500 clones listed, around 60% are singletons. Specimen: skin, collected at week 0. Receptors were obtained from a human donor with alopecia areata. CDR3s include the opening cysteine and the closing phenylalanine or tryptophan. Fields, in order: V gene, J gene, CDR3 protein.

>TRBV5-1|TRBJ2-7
CASSNDSWLNYEQYF
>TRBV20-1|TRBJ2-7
CSARGDYEQYF
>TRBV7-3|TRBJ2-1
CASSLSGGYNEQFF
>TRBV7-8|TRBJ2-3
CASSLGQGDLDTQYF
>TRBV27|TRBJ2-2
CASAWTGNTGELFF
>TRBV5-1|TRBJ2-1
CASSLVAGGYNEQFF
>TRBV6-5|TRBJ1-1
CASGESLSGAFF
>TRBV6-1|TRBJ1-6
CALSQEGQTNSPLHF
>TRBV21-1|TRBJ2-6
CASSLLTPPDSVLTF
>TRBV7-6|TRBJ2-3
CASSGLLGTDTQYF
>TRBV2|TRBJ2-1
CASLRVYNEQFF
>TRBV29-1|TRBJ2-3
CSVVSAASPTDTQYF
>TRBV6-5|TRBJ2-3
CASRDGGGGTDTQYF
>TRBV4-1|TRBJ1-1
CASSPVDRTNTEAFF
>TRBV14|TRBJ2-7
CASSRTGGSYEQYF
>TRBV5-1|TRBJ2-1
CASRRPAYNEQFF
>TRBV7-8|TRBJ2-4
CASSPGVGGQNIQYF
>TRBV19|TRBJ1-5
CASSIDPTGRSNQPQHF